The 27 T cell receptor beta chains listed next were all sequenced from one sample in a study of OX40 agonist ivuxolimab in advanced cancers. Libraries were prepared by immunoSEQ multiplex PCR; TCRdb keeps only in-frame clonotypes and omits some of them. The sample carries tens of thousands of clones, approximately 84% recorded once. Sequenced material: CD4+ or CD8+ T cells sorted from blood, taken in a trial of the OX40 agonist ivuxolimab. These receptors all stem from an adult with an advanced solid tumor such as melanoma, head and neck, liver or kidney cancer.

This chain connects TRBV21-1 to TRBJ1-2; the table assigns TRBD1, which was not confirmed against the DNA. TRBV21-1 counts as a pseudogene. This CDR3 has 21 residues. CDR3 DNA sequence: TGTGCCAGCAGCCCTCCTGGACGGACGGGACATCCGCAACAGACTACCTATGGCTACACCTTC. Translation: CASSPPGRTGHPQQTTYGYTF.

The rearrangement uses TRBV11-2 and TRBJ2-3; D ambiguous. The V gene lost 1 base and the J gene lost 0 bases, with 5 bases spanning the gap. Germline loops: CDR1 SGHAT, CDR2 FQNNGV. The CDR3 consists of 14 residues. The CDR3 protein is CASSLGRSTDTQYF. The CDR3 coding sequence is TGTGCCAGCAGCTTAGGACGGAGCACAGATACGCAGTATTTT.

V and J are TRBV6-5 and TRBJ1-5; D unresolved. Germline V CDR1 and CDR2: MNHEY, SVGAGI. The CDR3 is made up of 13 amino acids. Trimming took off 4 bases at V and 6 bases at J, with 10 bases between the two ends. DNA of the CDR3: TGTGCCAGCAGTTTGACCCGGGGTCAGCCCCAGCATTTT. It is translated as CASSLTRGQPQHF.

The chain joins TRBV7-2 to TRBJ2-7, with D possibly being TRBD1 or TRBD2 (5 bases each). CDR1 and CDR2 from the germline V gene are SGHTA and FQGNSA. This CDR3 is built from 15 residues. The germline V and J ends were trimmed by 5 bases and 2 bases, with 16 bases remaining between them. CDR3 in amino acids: CASSPSVRGPYEQYF. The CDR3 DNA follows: TGTGCCAGCAGCCCCTCCGTCCGGGGACCCTACGAGCAGTACTTC.

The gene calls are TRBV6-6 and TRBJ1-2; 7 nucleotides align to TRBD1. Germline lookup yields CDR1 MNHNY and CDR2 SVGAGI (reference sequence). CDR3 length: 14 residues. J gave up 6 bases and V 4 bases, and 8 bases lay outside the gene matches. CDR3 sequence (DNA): TGTGCCAGCAGTTCTCCAGGGGGGTTCGATGGCTACACCTTC. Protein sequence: CASSSPGGFDGYTF.

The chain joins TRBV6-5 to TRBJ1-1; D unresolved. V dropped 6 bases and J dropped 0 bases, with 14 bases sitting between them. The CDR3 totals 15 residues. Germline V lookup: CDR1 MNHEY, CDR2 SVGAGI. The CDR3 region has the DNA TGTGCCAGCAGACAGTTGGATTTCATGAACACTGAAGCTTTCTTT. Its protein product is CASRQLDFMNTEAFF.

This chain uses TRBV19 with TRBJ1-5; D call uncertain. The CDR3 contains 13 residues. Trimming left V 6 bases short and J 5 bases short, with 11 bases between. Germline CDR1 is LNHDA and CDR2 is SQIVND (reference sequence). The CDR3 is CASRGFVDQPQHF. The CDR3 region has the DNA TGTGCCAGTAGGGGCTTTGTGGATCAGCCCCAGCATTTT.

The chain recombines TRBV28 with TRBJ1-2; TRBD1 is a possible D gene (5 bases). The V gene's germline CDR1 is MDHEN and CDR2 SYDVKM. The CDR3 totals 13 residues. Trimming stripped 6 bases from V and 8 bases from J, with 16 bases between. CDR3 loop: CASSLGQGGGYTF. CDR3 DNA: TGTGCCAGCAGCCTAGGCCAGGGAGGAGGCTACACCTTC.

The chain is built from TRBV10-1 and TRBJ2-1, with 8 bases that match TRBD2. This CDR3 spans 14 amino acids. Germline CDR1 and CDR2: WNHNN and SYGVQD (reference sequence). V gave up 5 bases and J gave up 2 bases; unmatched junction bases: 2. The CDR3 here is CASSTGGPYNEQFF. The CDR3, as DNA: TGCGCCAGCAGTACGGGAGGGCCCTACAATGAGCAGTTCTTC.

CDR3 coding DNA: TGTGCCAGCAGTTTATCAGGGTCGTTCTCTGGAAACACCATATATTTT. This encodes CASSLSGSFSGNTIYF. The chain joins TRBV28 to TRBJ1-3; possible D gene TRBD1, 5 bases. V was pared by 1 base and J by 0 bases, with 10 bases between. The CDR3 loop spans 16 amino acids. Per the germline V gene, CDR1 is MDHEN and CDR2 is SYDVKM. The whole variable domain, remainder taken from reference TRBV28 and TRBJ1-3, is DVKVTQSSRYLVKRTGEKVFLECVQDMDHENMFWYRQDPGLGLRLIYFSYDVKMKEKGDIPEGYSVSREKKERFSLILESASTNQTSMYLCASSLSGSFSGNTIYFGEGSWLTVV.

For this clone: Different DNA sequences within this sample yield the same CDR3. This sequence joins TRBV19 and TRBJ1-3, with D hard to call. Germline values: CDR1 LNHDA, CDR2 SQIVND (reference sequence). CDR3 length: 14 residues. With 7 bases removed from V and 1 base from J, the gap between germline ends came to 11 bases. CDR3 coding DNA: TGTGCCAGTACCCGGGGAGGATCTGGAAACACCATATATTTT. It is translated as CASTRGGSGNTIYF.

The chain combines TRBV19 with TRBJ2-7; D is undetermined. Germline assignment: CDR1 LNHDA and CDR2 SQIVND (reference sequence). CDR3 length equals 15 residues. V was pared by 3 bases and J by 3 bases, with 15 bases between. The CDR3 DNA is TGTGCCAGTAGTATGCCGGGCAGCGAGGTCTACGAGCAGTACTTC. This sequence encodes CASSMPGSEVYEQYF.

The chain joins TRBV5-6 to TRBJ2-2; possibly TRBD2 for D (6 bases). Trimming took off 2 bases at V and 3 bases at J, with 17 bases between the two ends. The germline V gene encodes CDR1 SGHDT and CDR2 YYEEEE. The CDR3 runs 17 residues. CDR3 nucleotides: TGTGCCAGCAGCTTAGAAAGACTAGTTAGGTACACCGGGGAGCTGTTTTTT. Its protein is CASSLERLVRYTGELFF.

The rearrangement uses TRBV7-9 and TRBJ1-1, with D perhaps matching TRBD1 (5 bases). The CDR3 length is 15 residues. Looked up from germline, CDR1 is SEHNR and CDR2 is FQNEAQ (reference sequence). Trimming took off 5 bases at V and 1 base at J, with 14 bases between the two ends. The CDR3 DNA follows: TGTGCCAGCAGCCTAATGGGGCAGTCGAACACTGAAGCTTTCTTT. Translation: CASSLMGQSNTEAFF.

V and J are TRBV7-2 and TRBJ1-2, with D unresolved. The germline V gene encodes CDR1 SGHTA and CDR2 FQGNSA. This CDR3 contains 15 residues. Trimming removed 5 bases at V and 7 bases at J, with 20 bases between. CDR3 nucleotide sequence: TGTGCCAGCAGCAAACCCATCCCAACTGTAGCTGGCTACACCTTC. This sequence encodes CASSKPIPTVAGYTF.

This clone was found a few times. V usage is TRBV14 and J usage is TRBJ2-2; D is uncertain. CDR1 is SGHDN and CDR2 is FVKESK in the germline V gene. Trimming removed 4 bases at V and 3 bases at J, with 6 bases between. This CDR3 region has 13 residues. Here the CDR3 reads CASSPRYTGELFF. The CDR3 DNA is TGTGCCAGCAGCCCTCGGTACACCGGGGAGCTGTTTTTT.

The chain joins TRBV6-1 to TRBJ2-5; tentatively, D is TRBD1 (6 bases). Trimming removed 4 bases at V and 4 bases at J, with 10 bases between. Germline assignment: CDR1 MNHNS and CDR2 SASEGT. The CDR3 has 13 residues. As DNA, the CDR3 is TGTGCCAGCAGTGTAGACAGGCGAGAGACCCAGTACTTC. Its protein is CASSVDRRETQYF.

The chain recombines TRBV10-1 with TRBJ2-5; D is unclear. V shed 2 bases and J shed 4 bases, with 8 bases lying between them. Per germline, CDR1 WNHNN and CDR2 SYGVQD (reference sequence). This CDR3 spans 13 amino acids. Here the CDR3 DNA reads TGCGCCAGCAGTGAGGGAGCGCGAGAGACCCAGTACTTC. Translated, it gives CASSEGARETQYF.

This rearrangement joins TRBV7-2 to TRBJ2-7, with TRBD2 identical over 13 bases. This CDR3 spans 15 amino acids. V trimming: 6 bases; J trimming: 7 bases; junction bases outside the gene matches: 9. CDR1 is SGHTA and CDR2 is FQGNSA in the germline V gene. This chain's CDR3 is CASRSPGTSGVEQYF. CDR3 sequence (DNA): TGTGCCAGCAGGTCCCCCGGGACTAGCGGGGTTGAGCAGTACTTC.

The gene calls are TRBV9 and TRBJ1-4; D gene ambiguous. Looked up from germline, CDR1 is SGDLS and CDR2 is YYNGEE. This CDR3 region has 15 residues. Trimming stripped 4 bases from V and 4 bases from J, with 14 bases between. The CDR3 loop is CASSPYAGFNEKLFF. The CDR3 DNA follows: TGTGCCAGCAGCCCCTACGCCGGGTTTAATGAAAAACTGTTTTTT.

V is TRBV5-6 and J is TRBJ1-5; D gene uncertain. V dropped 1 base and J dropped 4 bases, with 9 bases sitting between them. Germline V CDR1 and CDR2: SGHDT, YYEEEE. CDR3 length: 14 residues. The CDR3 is CASSLLAQNQPQHF. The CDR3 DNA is TGTGCCAGCAGCTTGTTAGCCCAGAATCAGCCCCAGCATTTT.

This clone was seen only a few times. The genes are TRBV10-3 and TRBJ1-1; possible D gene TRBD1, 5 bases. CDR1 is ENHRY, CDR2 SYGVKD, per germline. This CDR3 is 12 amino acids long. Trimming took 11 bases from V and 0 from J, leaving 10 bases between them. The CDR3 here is CASGTVNTEAFF. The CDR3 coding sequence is TGTGCCTCGGGGACGGTGAACACTGAAGCTTTCTTT.

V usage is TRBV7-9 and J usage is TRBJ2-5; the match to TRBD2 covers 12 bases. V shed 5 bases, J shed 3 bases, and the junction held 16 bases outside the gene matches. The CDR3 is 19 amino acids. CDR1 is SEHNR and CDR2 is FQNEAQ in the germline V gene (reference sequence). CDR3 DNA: TGTGCCAGCAGCGTTCTAGCGGGAGGGCGGTCTGGTATTAAAGAGACCCAGTACTTC. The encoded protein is CASSVLAGGRSGIKETQYF.

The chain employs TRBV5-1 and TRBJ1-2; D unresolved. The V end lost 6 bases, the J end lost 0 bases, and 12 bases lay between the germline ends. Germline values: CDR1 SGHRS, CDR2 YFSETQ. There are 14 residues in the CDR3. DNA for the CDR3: TGCGCCAGCAAAGTTGGGATGACTAACTATGGCTACACCTTC. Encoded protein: CASKVGMTNYGYTF.

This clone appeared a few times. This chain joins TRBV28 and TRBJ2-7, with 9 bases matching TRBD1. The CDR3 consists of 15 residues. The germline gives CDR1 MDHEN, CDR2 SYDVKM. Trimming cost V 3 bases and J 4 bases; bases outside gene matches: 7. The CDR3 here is CASSFAGGTGYEQYF. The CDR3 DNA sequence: TGTGCCAGCAGTTTTGCAGGCGGGACAGGGTACGAGCAGTACTTC.

The DNA of the CDR3 is TGTGCCAGCAGCCAGCTAAGGGACAGGGCCCGCTACGAGCAGTACTTC. Residues: CASSQLRDRARYEQYF. This sequence joins TRBV14 and TRBJ2-7; TRBD1 agrees at 9 bases. CDR3 length: 16 residues. After removal of 3 bases from V and 3 bases from J, the junction contained 9 bases not matched to a gene. The germline gives CDR1 SGHDN, CDR2 FVKESK.

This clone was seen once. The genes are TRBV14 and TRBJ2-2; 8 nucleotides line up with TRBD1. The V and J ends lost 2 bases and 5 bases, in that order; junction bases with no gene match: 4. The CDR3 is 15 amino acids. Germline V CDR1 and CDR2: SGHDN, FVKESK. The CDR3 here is CASSQQGARTGELFF. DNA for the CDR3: TGTGCCAGCAGCCAACAGGGGGCGCGGACCGGGGAGCTGTTTTTT.